A selection of T cell receptor beta chains follows, all from one sample in a study of cytomegalovirus exposure and HLA in healthy donors. The data were produced by immunoSEQ multiplex PCR, yet TCRdb's version contains in-frame clones alone and is incomplete. The profile shows 130,000 to 150,000 clones, around 90% of them singletons. The specimen was PBMCs. The receptors shown here come from a young woman in good health and CMV-seropositive. CDR3s include the opening cysteine and the closing phenylalanine or tryptophan.

TRBV5-4	TRBJ1-5	CASTEQRGSNQPQHF
TRBV4-1	TRBJ2-7	CASSPVLAGRGTFSPSYEQYF
TRBV4-2	TRBJ2-1	CASSQARDEQFF
TRBV18	TRBJ2-5	CASSPGLQETQYF
TRBV6-6	TRBJ2-1	CASSGVAGGPDNEQFF
TRBV13	TRBJ2-3	CASSPRGFASTDTQYF
TRBV5-1	TRBJ2-7	CASSASGVEQYF
TRBV7-9	TRBJ1-3	CASSLASGNTIYF
TRBV4-1	TRBJ2-5	CASSPRGLGETQYF
TRBV9	TRBJ2-7	CASSVATGDTYEQYF
TRBV11-2	TRBJ1-6	CASAAVGYSPLHF
TRBV28	TRBJ2-1	CASSSPRVGGRGNEQFF
TRBV7-9	TRBJ2-5	CASSQGTSGGLGETQYF
TRBV4-1	TRBJ2-1	CASSQPLRQGYSYNEQFF
TRBV5-5	TRBJ1-1	CASSSLQGHNFPEAFF
TRBV15	TRBJ1-4	CATSPRTSQNEKLFF
TRBV28	TRBJ1-1	CASRRTGGEYTEAFF
TRBV6-1	TRBJ1-1	CASSEETGGTEAFF
TRBV6-5	TRBJ1-2	CASSYPVGGGYGYTF
TRBV18	TRBJ2-5	CASSPRLEETQYF
TRBV7-8	TRBJ1-2	CASSLDAGNYGYTF
TRBV28	TRBJ1-1	CASSIALGQGNTEAFF
TRBV2	TRBJ2-3	CASSGDRGQVIDTQYF
TRBV29-1	TRBJ2-6	CSAGTGGRSGANVLTF
TRBV30	TRBJ1-6	CAWSGASPLHF
TRBV6-1	TRBJ1-2	CASSERQQGPGYTF
TRBV2	TRBJ2-1	CASSPFSNEQFF
TRBV14	TRBJ2-7	CASSQHSYEQYF
TRBV6-1	TRBJ2-1	CASSGGLALRTEQFF
TRBV5-4	TRBJ2-5	CASSPSGMRETQYF
TRBV13	TRBJ2-1	CASSLLSGGANEQFF
TRBV19	TRBJ1-2	CASSRDRALSGYTF
TRBV5-1	TRBJ2-7	CASSGGTGAYEQYF
TRBV19	TRBJ2-6	CASSTTYLSGANVLTF
TRBV6-5	TRBJ1-2	CASSYRDRANYGYTF
TRBV6-6	TRBJ1-6	CASSTGATDNSPLHF
TRBV2	TRBJ1-5	CASSGQTKWTPQHF
TRBV6-6	TRBJ2-1	CASSRRGGLYNEQFF
TRBV11-2	TRBJ2-3	CASSSLAGKADTQYF
TRBV5-1	TRBJ1-1	CASSSGQGLNTEAFF
TRBV5-6	TRBJ1-1	CASSLMPGTEAFF
TRBV23-1	TRBJ2-7	CASSHPHPSQIGPYEQYF
TRBV15	TRBJ2-1	CATSRDQVTRDNEQFF
TRBV2	TRBJ2-3	CASSGERTDTQYF
TRBV7-8	TRBJ1-1	CASNDRDFMNTEAFF
TRBV13	TRBJ2-3	CASSLRLAVTDTQYF
TRBV11-3	TRBJ2-1	CASSIPPRDTPFF
TRBV4-1	TRBJ2-5	CASSRAGQASQETQYF